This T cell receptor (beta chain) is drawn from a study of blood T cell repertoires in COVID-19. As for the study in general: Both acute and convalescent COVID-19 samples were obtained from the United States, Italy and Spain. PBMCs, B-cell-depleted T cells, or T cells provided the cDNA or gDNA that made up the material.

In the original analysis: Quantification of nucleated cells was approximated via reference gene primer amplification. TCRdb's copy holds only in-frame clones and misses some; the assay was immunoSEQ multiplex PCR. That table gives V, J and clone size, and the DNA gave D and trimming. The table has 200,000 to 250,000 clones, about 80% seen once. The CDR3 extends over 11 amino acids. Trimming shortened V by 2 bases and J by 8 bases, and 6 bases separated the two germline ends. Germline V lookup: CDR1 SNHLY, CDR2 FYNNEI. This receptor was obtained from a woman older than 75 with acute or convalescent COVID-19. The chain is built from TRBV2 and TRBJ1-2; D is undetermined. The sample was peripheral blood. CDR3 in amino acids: CASSENSGYTF. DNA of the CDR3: TGTGCCAGCAGTGAAAATAGCGGCTACACCTTC.